The sample holds a few counts of the clone carrying this T cell receptor beta chain. Its antigen is unidentified. Germline V gene lookup returns CDR1 MDHEN and CDR2 SYDVKM. V lost 8 bases and J lost 3, with 20 bases in between. CDR3 length equals 16 residues. This record belongs to a study of beta chain features in type 1 diabetes. Study results and caveats: Researchers report that Type 1 diabetes patients had moderately but significantly shorter TCRB CDR3s across all four CD4+ subsets.

Reverse transcribing all isolated RNA meant expressed TCRB transcripts were sequenced. Sequenced by immunoSEQ multiplex PCR; TCRdb stores in-frame clones only, minus some. The sample shows around 100,000 clones, approximately 30% of them seen only once. CD4+ cells of the naive, central memory, regulatory and stem cell-like memory types were sorted via CD45RO/CCR7/CD25/CD127/CD95/CD27. This clonotype was sampled from a woman under 30 with type 1 diabetes. Sequencing was done on a sample of central memory CD4+ T cells from blood. The chain recombines TRBV28 with TRBJ1-5, with no clear D. The CDR3 sequence: CASSWGSANSNQPQHF. The CDR3 DNA is TGTGCCAGCTCTTGGGGTAGCGCCAACTCCAATCAGCCCCAGCATTTT. The entire variable domain, with the rest obtained from reference TRBV28 and TRBJ1-5, is as follows: DVKVTQSSRYLVKRTGEKVFLECVQDMDHENMFWYRQDPGLGLRLIYFSYDVKMKEKGDIPEGYSVSREKKERFSLILESASTNQTSMYLCASSWGSANSNQPQHFGDGTRLSIL.